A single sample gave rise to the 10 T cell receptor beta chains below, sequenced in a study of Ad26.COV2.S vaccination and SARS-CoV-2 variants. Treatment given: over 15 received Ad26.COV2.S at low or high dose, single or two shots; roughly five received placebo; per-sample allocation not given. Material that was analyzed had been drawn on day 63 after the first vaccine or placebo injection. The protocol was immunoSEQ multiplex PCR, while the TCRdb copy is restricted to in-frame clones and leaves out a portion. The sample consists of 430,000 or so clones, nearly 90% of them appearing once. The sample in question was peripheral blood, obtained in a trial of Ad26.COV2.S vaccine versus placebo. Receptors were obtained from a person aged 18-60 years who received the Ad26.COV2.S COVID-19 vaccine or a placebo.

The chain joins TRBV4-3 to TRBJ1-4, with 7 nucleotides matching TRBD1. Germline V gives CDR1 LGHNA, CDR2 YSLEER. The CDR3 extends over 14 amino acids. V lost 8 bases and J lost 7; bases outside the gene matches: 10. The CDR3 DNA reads TGCGCCAGCGGATTACCGGGACAGCCTGAAAAACTGTTTTTT. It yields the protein CASGLPGQPEKLFF.

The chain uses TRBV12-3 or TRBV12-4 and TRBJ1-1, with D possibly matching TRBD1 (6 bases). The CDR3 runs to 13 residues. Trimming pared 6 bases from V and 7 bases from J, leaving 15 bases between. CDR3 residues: CASSGRGRGEAFF. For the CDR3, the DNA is TGTGCCAGCAGCGGCAGGGGACGGGGTGAAGCTTTCTTT.

Here the CDR3 reads CASSLDPSGDTQYF. The CDR3, as DNA: TGCGCCAGCAGCTTGGATCCTAGCGGGGATACGCAGTATTTT. The chain carries TRBV5-1 and TRBJ2-3; TRBD2 matches at 8 bases. V gave up 0 bases and J gave up 6 bases; unmatched junction bases: 3. This CDR3 has 14 amino acids. The germline gives CDR1 SGHRS, CDR2 YFSETQ.

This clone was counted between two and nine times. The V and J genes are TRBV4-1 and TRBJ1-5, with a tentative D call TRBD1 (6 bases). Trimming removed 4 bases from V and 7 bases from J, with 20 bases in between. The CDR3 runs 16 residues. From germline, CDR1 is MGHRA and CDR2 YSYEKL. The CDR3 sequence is CASSPVVTGIGQPQHF. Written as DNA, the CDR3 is TGCGCCAGCAGCCCCGTCGTTACAGGGATCGGACAGCCCCAGCATTTT.

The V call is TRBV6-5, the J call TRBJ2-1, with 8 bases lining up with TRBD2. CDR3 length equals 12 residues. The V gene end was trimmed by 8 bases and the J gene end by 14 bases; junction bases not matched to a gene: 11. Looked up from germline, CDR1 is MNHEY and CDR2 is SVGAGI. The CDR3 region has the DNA TGTGCCAGCTACAGTAGCGGGAATTTGGAGTTCTTC. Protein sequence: CASYSSGNLEFF.

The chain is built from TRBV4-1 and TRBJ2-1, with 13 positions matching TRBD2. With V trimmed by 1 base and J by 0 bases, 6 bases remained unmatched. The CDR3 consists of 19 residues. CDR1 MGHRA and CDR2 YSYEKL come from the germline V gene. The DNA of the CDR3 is TGCGCCAGCAGCCAAGGACTAGCGGGAGGCCTGAGCTCCTACAATGAGCAGTTCTTC. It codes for CASSQGLAGGLSSYNEQFF.

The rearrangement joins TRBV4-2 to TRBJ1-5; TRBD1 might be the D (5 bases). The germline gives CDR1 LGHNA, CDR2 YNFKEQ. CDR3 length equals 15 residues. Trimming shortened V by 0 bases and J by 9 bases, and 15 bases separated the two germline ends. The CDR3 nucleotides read TGTGCCAGCAGCCAAGAACGGGGGTCAAGTGGGCCCCAGCATTTT. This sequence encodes CASSQERGSSGPQHF.

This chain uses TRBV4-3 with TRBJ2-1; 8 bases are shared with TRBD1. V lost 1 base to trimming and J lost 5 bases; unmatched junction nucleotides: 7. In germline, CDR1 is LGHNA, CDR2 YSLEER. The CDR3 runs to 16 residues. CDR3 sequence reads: CASSQAERTGNNEQFF. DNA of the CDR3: TGCGCCAGCAGCCAAGCCGAAAGGACAGGGAACAATGAGCAGTTCTTC.

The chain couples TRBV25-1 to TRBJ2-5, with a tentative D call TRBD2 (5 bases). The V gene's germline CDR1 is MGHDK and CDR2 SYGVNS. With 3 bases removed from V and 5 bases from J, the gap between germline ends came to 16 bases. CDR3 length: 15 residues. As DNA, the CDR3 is TGTGCCAGCAGTGATTGGAGAGCGGTGCAGGAGACCCAGTACTTC. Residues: CASSDWRAVQETQYF. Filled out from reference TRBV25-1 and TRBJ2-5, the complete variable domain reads EADIYQTPRYLVIGTGKKITLECSQTMGHDKMYWYQQDPGMELHLIHYSYGVNSTEKGDLSSESTVSRIRTEHFPLTLESARPSHTSQYLCASSDWRAVQETQYFGPGTRLLVL.

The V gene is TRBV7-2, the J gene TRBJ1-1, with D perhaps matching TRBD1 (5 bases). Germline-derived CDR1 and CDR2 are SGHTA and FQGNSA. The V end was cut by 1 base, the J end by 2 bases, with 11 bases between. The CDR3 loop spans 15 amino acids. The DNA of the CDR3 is TGTGCCAGCAGCTTAGTTTGGGGGGGTAACACTGAAGCTTTCTTT. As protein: CASSLVWGGNTEAFF. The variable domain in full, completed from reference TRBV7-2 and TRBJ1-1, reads GAGVSQSPSNKVTEKGKDVELRCDPISGHTALYWYRQSLGQGLEFLIYFQGNSAPDKSGLPSDRFSAERTGGSVSTLTIQRTQQEDSAVYLCASSLVWGGNTEAFFGQGTRLTVV.